This entry is about one TCR beta chain. The CDR3 has 13 amino acids. Germline CDR1 and CDR2: MNHEY and SVGAGI. V lost 5 bases and J lost 3; bases outside the gene matches: 3. These data originate in a study of T cell changes during pregnancy in multiple sclerosis. Some clones are missing from TCRdb's copy, which holds only in-frame ones; the method was immunoSEQ multiplex PCR. The sample has 30,000 to 40,000 clones, 92% seen once. The chain links TRBV6-5 to TRBJ2-5; 7 nucleotides match TRBD1. This sequence was found in a female donor with multiple sclerosis, enrolled in a pregnancy study. The sample consisted of CD4+ T cells from peripheral blood mononuclear cells, taken in the third trimester of pregnancy. The CDR3 is CASSRGLKETQYF. In DNA, the CDR3 is TGTGCCAGCAGTAGGGGGCTTAAAGAGACCCAGTACTTC.